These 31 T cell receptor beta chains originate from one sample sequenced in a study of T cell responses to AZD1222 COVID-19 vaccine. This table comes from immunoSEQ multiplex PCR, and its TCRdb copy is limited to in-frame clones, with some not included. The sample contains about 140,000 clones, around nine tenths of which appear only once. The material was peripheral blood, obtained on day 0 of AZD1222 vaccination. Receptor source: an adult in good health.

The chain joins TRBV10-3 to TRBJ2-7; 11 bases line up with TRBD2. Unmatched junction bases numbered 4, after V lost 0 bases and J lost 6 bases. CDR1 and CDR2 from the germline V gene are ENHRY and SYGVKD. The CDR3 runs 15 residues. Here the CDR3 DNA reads TGTGCCATCAGTGAGTCGAGACTAGCGGGGACCGAGCAGTACTTC. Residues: CAISESRLAGTEQYF.

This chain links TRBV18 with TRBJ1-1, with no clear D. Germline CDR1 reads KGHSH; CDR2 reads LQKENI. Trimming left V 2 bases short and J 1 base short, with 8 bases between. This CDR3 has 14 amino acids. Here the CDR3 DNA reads TGTGCCAGCTCACCAATACATCCGAACACTGAAGCTTTCTTT. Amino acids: CASSPIHPNTEAFF.

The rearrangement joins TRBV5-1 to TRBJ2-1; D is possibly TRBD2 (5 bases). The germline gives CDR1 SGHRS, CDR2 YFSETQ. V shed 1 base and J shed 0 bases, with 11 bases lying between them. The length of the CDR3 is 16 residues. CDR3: CASSLSGGSSYNEQFF. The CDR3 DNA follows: TGCGCCAGCAGCTTGAGCGGTGGCAGCTCCTACAATGAGCAGTTCTTC.

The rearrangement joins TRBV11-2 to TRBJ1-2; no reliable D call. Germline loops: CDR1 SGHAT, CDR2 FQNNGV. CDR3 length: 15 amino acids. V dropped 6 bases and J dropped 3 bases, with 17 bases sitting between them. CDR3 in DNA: TGTGCCAGCAGTCCCTCGTTGGTGTTCCACTATGGCTACACCTTC. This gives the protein CASSPSLVFHYGYTF. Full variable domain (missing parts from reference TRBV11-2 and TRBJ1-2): EAGVAQSPRYKIIEKRQSVAFWCNPISGHATLYWYQQILGQGPKLLIQFQNNGVVDDSQLPKDRFSAERLKGVDSTLKIQPAKLEDSAVYLCASSPSLVFHYGYTFGSGTRLTVV.

CDR3 in DNA: TGTGCCAGCAGCCCCCACAGGGGCGATACGCAGTATTTT. Amino acids: CASSPHRGDTQYF. The chain links TRBV5-6 to TRBJ2-3; TRBD1 agrees at 7 bases. V dropped 4 bases and J dropped 6; count of bases not matched to a gene: 5. The V gene's germline CDR1 is SGHDT and CDR2 YYEEEE. The CDR3 covers 13 residues.

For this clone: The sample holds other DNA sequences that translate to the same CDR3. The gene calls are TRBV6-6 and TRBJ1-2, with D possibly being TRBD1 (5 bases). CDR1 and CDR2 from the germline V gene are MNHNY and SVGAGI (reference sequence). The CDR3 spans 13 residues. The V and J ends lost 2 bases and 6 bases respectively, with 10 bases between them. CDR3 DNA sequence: TGTGCCAGCAGTTACGGGCAGGGAGATGGCTACACCTTC. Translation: CASSYGQGDGYTF.

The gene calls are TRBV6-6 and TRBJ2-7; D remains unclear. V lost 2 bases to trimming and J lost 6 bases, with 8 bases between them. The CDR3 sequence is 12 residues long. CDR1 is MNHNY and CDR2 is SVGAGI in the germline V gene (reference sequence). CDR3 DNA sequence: TGTGCCAGCAGTTACACTTCTTCCGAGCAGTACTTC. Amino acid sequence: CASSYTSSEQYF.

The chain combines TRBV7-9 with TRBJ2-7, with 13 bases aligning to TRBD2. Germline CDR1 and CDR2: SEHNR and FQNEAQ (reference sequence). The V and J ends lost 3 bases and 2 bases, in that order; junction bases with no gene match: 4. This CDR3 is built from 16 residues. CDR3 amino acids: CASSFPTSGGTYEQYF. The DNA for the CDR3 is TGTGCCAGCAGCTTCCCGACTAGCGGGGGGACCTACGAGCAGTACTTC.

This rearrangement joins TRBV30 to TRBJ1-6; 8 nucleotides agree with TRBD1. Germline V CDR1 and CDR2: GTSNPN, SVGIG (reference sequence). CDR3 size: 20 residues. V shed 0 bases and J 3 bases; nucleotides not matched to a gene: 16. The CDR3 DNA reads TGTGCCTGGAGTGTAACTCCGAAACTTACCGGGACAGGCTATAATTCACCCCTCCACTTT. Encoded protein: CAWSVTPKLTGTGYNSPLHF.

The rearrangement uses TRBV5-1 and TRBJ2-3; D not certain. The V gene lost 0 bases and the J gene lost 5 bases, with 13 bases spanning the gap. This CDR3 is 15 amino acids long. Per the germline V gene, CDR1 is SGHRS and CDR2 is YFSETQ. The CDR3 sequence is CASSLAFPLGDTQYF. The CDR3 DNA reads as TGCGCCAGCAGCTTGGCGTTCCCTCTAGGAGATACGCAGTATTTT.

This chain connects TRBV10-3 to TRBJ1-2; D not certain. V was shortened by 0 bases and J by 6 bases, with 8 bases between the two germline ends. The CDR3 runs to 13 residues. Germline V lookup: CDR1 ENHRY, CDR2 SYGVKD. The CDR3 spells CAISESTGHGYTF. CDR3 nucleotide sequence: TGTGCCATCAGTGAGTCGACGGGTCATGGCTACACCTTC.

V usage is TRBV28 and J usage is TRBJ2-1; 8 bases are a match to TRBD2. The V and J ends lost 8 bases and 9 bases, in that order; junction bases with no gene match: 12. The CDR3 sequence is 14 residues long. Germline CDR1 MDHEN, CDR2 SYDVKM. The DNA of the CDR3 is TGTGCCAGCGTTGGCTCGCCGGGAGGGCTTGAGCAGTTCTTC. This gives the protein CASVGSPGGLEQFF.

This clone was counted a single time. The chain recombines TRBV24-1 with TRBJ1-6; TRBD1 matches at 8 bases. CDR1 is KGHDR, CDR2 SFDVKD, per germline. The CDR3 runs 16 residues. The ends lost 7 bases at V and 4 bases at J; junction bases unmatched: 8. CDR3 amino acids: CATRPRGPLYNSPLHF. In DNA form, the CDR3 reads TGTGCCACCAGGCCCAGGGGGCCCCTTTATAATTCACCCCTCCACTTT.

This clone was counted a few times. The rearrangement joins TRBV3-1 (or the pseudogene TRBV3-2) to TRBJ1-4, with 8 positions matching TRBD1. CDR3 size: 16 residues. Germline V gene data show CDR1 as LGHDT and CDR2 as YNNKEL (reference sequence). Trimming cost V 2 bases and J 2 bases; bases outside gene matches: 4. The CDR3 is CASSQTGGKTNEKLFF. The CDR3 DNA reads TGTGCCAGCAGCCAAACAGGGGGGAAGACTAATGAAAAACTGTTTTTT.

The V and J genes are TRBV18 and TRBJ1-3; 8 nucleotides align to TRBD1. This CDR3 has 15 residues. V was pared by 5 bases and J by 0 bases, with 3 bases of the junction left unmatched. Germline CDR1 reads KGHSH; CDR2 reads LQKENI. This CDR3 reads CASSFDRGSGNTIYF. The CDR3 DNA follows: TGTGCCAGCTCATTTGACAGGGGCTCTGGAAACACCATATATTTT. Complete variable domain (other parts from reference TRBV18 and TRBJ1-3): NAGVMQNPRHLVRRRGQEARLRCSPMKGHSHVYWYRQLPEEGLKFMVYLQKENIIDESGMPKERFSAEFPKEGPSILRIQQVVRGDSAAYFCASSFDRGSGNTIYFGEGSWLTVV.

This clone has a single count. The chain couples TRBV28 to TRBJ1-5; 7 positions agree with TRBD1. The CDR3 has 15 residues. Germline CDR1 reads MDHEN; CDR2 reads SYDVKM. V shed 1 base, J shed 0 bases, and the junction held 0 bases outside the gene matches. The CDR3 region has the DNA TGTGCCAGCAGTTTATACAGGGGTAGCAATCAGCCCCAGCATTTT. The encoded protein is CASSLYRGSNQPQHF.

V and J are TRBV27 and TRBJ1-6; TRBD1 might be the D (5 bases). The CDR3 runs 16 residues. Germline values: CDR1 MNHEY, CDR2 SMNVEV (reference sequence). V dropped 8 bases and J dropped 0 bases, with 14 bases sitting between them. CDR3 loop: CASSRAPSSYNSPLHF. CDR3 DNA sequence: TGTGCCAGCTCCAGGGCTCCTAGCTCCTATAATTCACCCCTCCACTTT.

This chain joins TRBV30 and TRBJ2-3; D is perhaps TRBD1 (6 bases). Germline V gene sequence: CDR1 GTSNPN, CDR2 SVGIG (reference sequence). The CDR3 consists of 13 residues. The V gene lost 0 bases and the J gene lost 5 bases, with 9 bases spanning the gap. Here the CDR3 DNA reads TGTGCCTGGAGTGTACAGGGTGTAGATACGCAGTATTTT. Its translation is CAWSVQGVDTQYF.

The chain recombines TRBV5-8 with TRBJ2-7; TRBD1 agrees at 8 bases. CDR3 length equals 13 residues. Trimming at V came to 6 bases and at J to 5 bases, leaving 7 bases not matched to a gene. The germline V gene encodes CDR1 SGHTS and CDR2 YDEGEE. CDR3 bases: TGTGCCAGCACCCCCCAGGGGGCGGACGAGCAGTACTTC. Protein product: CASTPQGADEQYF.

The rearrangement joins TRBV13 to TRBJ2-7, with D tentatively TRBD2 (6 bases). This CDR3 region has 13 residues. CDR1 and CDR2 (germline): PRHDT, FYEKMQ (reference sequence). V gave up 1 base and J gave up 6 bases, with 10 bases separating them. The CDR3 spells CASSLVSEGEQYF. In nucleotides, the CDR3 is TGTGCCAGCAGCTTAGTCTCGGAGGGCGAGCAGTACTTC.

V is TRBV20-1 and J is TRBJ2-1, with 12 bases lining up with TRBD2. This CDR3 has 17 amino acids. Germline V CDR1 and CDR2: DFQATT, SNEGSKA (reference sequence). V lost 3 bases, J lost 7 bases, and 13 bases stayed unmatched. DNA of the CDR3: TGCAGTGCTAGTACGGCTAGCGGGAGGGCTGGGGGAAATGAGCAGTTCTTC. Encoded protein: CSASTASGRAGGNEQFF.

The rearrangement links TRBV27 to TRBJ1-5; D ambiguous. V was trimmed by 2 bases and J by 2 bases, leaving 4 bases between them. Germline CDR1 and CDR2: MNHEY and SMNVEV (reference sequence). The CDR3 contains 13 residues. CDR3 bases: TGTGCCAGCAGTTTAGCAGGCAATCAGCCCCAGCATTTT. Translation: CASSLAGNQPQHF.

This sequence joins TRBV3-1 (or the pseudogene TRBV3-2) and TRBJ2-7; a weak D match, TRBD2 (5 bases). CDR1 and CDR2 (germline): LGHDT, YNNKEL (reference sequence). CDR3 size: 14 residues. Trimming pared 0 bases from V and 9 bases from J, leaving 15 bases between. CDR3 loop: CASSQDPFSGWQYF. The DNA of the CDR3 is TGTGCCAGCAGCCAAGATCCCTTCAGCGGTTGGCAGTACTTC.

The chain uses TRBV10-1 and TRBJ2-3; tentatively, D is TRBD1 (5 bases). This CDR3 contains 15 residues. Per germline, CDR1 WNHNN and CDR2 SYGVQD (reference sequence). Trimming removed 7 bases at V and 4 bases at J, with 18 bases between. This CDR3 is CASTPHRSLPDTQYF. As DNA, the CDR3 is TGCGCCAGCACTCCTCACAGGAGTTTGCCAGATACGCAGTATTTT.

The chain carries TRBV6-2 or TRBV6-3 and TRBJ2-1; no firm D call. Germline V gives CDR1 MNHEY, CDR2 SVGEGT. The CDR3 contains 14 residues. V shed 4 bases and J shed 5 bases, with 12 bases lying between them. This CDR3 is CASSFPNLHNEQFF. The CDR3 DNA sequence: TGTGCCAGCAGTTTCCCGAATCTTCACAATGAGCAGTTCTTC.

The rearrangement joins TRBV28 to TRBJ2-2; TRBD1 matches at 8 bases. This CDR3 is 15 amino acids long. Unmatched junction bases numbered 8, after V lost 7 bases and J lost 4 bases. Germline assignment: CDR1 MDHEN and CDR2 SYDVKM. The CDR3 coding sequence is TGTGCCAGCAAGAGACCCGGGACAGGCACCGGGGAGCTGTTTTTT. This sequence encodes CASKRPGTGTGELFF.

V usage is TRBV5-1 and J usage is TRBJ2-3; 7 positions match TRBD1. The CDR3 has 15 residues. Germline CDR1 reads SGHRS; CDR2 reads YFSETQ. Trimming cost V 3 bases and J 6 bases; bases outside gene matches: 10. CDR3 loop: CASSSPGQDMDTQYF. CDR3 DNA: TGCGCCAGCAGCTCTCCCGGACAGGATATGGATACGCAGTATTTT. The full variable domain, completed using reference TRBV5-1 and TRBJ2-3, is KAGVTQTPRYLIKTRGQQVTLSCSPISGHRSVSWYQQTPGQGLQFLFEYFSETQRNKGNFPGRFSGRQFSNSRSEMNVSTLELGDSALYLCASSSPGQDMDTQYFGPGTRLTVL.

Here the CDR3 DNA reads TGTGCCAGCAGCTTGCCGGGACTAGCGACACACAATGAGCAGTTCTTC. Translating it yields CASSLPGLATHNEQFF. The chain carries TRBV5-4 and TRBJ2-1; 10 positions agree with TRBD2. The CDR3 has 16 residues. CDR1 is SGHNT and CDR2 is YYREEE in the germline V gene (reference sequence). With V trimmed by 1 base and J by 5 bases, 6 bases remained unmatched. Variable domain in full (rest from reference TRBV5-4 and TRBJ2-1): ETGVTQSPTHLIKTRGQQVTLRCSSQSGHNTVSWYQQALGQGPQFIFQYYREEENGRGNFPPRFSGLQFPNYSSELNVNALELDDSALYLCASSLPGLATHNEQFFGPGTRLTVL.

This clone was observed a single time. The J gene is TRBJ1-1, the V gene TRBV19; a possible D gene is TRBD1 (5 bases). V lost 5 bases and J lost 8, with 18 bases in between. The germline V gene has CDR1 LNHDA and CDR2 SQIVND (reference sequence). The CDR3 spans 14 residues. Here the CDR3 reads CASSHVGRGREAFF. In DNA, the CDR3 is TGTGCCAGTAGTCATGTTGGTAGGGGAAGGGAAGCTTTCTTT.

CDR3 region: CASSQDRASGELFF. Written as DNA, the CDR3 is TGCGCCAGCAGCCAAGATAGGGCATCTGGGGAGCTGTTTTTT. The chain recombines TRBV4-1 with TRBJ2-2; the D is unclear. Between the trimmed V and J ends, which lost 0 bases and 8 bases, there was a span of 10 bases. CDR1 MGHRA and CDR2 YSYEKL come from the germline V gene. This CDR3 has 14 residues.

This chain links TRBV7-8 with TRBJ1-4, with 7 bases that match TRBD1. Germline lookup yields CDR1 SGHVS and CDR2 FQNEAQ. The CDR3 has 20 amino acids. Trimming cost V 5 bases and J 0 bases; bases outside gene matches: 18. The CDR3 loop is CASSPSIATGTAATNEKLFF. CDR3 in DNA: TGTGCCAGCAGCCCATCAATCGCGACAGGGACGGCTGCAACTAATGAAAAACTGTTTTTT.